This is a list of T cell receptor beta chains from one sample in a study of T-cell memory formation after mild COVID-19. TCRdb reprocessed the 5' RACE reads via MiXCR and lists one record per CDR3 protein. The repertoire has tens of thousands of distinct CDR3 sequences, about a tenth of them found once; the top ten carry approximately 1.1%. Sequenced: PBMCs or a T cell subset sorted from them (not recorded which). The receptors stem from a man aged 18 to 29 who had mild COVID-19 (a few samples of this study predate the infection). Cell type and time point are not known. CDR3s include the opening cysteine and the closing phenylalanine or tryptophan. Fields, in order: clone size, D gene, V gene, J gene, CDR3 DNA, CDR3 protein. A D gene is named only where the DNA matches it firmly. Part of the rows lack a size; the others show once, few, many or a class for expanded clones.

clone_size: few
d_call: .
v_call: TRBV20-1
j_call: TRBJ1-5
cdr3_nt: TGCAGTGCTACCGGAGTGTTCCTGGGAGCTCAGCCCCAGCATTTT
cdr3_aa: CSATGVFLGAQPQHF

clone_size: many
d_call: TRBD2
v_call: TRBV4-2
j_call: TRBJ2-5
cdr3_nt: TGTGCCAGCAGCCAAACTAGCGGGGGGGTCCAAGAGACCCAGTACTTC
cdr3_aa: CASSQTSGGVQETQYF

clone_size: many
d_call: .
v_call: TRBV5-1
j_call: TRBJ2-5
cdr3_nt: TGCGCCAGCAGCTTGGAGGGTGGAGAGACCCAGTACTTC
cdr3_aa: CASSLEGGETQYF

clone_size: .
d_call: TRBD2
v_call: TRBV6-5
j_call: TRBJ2-3
cdr3_nt: TGTGCCAGCAGTTACTTGCGCGGGGGGCGAGATACGCAGTATTTT
cdr3_aa: CASSYLRGGRDTQYF

clone_size: many
d_call: .
v_call: TRBV11-1
j_call: TRBJ2-1
cdr3_nt: TGTGCCAGCAGCTTTGGGGGAGATTGGCGGAATGAGCAGTTCTTC
cdr3_aa: CASSFGGDWRNEQFF

clone_size: .
d_call: .
v_call: TRBV20-1
j_call: TRBJ1-5
cdr3_nt: TGCAGTGCTAGAAGGCAGGTCGGGAATCAGCCCCAGCATTTT
cdr3_aa: CSARRQVGNQPQHF

clone_size: .
d_call: TRBD1
v_call: TRBV6-5
j_call: TRBJ2-5
cdr3_nt: TGTGCCAGCAGCCGGACAGGGGAGACCCAGTACTTC
cdr3_aa: CASSRTGETQYF

clone_size: many
d_call: TRBD2
v_call: TRBV5-1
j_call: TRBJ2-2
cdr3_nt: TGCGCCAGCAGCCGGGAGGGGAGTCGCGATCGCGGGGAGCTGTTTTTT
cdr3_aa: CASSREGSRDRGELFF

clone_size: .
d_call: .
v_call: TRBV6-5
j_call: TRBJ1-2
cdr3_nt: TGTGCCAGCAGTTCCGGCGGAGGGCGAGGCTATGGCTACACCTTC
cdr3_aa: CASSSGGGRGYGYTF

clone_size: .
d_call: .
v_call: TRBV6-2/TRBV6-3
j_call: TRBJ1-6
cdr3_nt: TGTGCCAGCACGCTAGGACAGTCCGCTTCACCCCTCCACTTT
cdr3_aa: CASTLGQSASPLHF

clone_size: .
d_call: .
v_call: TRBV7-3
j_call: TRBJ2-1
cdr3_nt: TGTGCCAGCAGCCCCACCGGAAACGCGGGGGCAAGGGAGCAGTTCTTC
cdr3_aa: CASSPTGNAGAREQFF

clone_size: many
d_call: .
v_call: TRBV7-7
j_call: TRBJ2-5
cdr3_nt: TGTGCCAGCAGCGCTTACACTAGCGAGACCCAGTACTTC
cdr3_aa: CASSAYTSETQYF

clone_size: few
d_call: TRBD1
v_call: TRBV5-1
j_call: TRBJ1-1
cdr3_nt: TGCGCCAGCAGCGAGGATCAGGGGGCGAGAGCTTTCTTT
cdr3_aa: CASSEDQGARAFF

clone_size: few
d_call: .
v_call: TRBV12-3/TRBV12-4
j_call: TRBJ2-1
cdr3_nt: TGTGCCAGCAGCCCCGCCTCCTACAATGAGCAGTTCTTC
cdr3_aa: CASSPASYNEQFF

clone_size: .
d_call: .
v_call: TRBV29-1
j_call: TRBJ2-1
cdr3_nt: TGCAGCGTTGCGAGCGGGCCGAAAGAGCAGTTCTTC
cdr3_aa: CSVASGPKEQFF

clone_size: few
d_call: .
v_call: TRBV7-6
j_call: TRBJ2-1
cdr3_nt: TGTGCCAGCAGCCCACTGGCGGGGGGACAGTTTAATGAGCAGTTCTTC
cdr3_aa: CASSPLAGGQFNEQFF

clone_size: few
d_call: .
v_call: TRBV12-3/TRBV12-4
j_call: TRBJ1-2
cdr3_nt: TGTGCCAGCTGGCTCGGGGGAGCTAACTATGGCTACACCTTC
cdr3_aa: CASWLGGANYGYTF

clone_size: .
d_call: TRBD1
v_call: TRBV9
j_call: TRBJ1-1
cdr3_nt: TGTGCCAGCAGCCCCGACAGGGTAGGAGCTTTCTTT
cdr3_aa: CASSPDRVGAFF

clone_size: .
d_call: TRBD1
v_call: TRBV4-1
j_call: TRBJ2-2
cdr3_nt: TGCGCCAGCAGCCGGACAGGGGGGGCCGGGGAGCTGTTTTTT
cdr3_aa: CASSRTGGAGELFF

clone_size: few
d_call: .
v_call: TRBV7-8
j_call: TRBJ2-5
cdr3_nt: TGTGCCAGCAGCTTGGGACCGGCTGGGGAGACCCAGTACTTC
cdr3_aa: CASSLGPAGETQYF

clone_size: .
d_call: TRBD2
v_call: TRBV7-2
j_call: TRBJ2-5
cdr3_nt: TGTGCCAGCAGCTTAGTAGGCGGGGGGAAACAAGAGACCCAGTACTTC
cdr3_aa: CASSLVGGGKQETQYF

clone_size: few
d_call: .
v_call: TRBV2
j_call: TRBJ2-5
cdr3_nt: TGTGCCAGCAGTGTTGACCAGCAAGAGACCCAGTACTTC
cdr3_aa: CASSVDQQETQYF

clone_size: many
d_call: TRBD1
v_call: TRBV6-6
j_call: TRBJ2-2
cdr3_nt: TGTGCCAGCAGTTACCCATCCGGGACAGCGAACACCGGGGAGCTGTTTTTT
cdr3_aa: CASSYPSGTANTGELFF

clone_size: .
d_call: TRBD1
v_call: TRBV7-2
j_call: TRBJ1-1
cdr3_nt: TGTGCCAGCAGCATTTCGTCGGGAGGGGGCGCATACACTGAAGCTTTCTTT
cdr3_aa: CASSISSGGGAYTEAFF

clone_size: many
d_call: .
v_call: TRBV5-1
j_call: TRBJ2-3
cdr3_nt: TGCGCCAGCAGCTTCCAGCGGATGGGCACAGATACGCAGTATTTT
cdr3_aa: CASSFQRMGTDTQYF

clone_size: .
d_call: .
v_call: TRBV4-1
j_call: TRBJ2-6
cdr3_nt: TGCGCCAGCAGCCAAGATCGTGCACAGGGTGGCGCTGGGGCCAACGTCCTGACTTTC
cdr3_aa: CASSQDRAQGGAGANVLTF

clone_size: many
d_call: .
v_call: TRBV4-1
j_call: TRBJ2-3
cdr3_nt: TGCGCCAGCAGCCAAGATGAGGGGGGGCGAACGCAGTATTTT
cdr3_aa: CASSQDEGGRTQYF

clone_size: few
d_call: .
v_call: TRBV6-6
j_call: TRBJ1-6
cdr3_nt: TGTGCCAGCAGTTACTTTCAGTTGAATAATTCACCCCTCCACTTT
cdr3_aa: CASSYFQLNNSPLHF

clone_size: many
d_call: .
v_call: TRBV4-3
j_call: TRBJ2-3
cdr3_nt: TGCGCCAGCAGCCAAGGGGACAGCACAGATACGCAGTATTTT
cdr3_aa: CASSQGDSTDTQYF

clone_size: few
d_call: .
v_call: TRBV7-2
j_call: TRBJ2-2
cdr3_nt: TGTGCCAGCAGCTTTCAGGCAAACACCGGGGAGCTGTTTTTT
cdr3_aa: CASSFQANTGELFF

clone_size: few
d_call: .
v_call: TRBV6-5
j_call: TRBJ2-3
cdr3_nt: TGTGCCAGCAGTTACGAGGGGGGCATAACAGATACGCAGTATTTT
cdr3_aa: CASSYEGGITDTQYF

clone_size: few
d_call: .
v_call: TRBV18
j_call: TRBJ1-1
cdr3_nt: TGTGCCAGCTCACTGTCGGACCGTGCGGGAACTGAAGCTTTCTTT
cdr3_aa: CASSLSDRAGTEAFF

clone_size: .
d_call: TRBD1
v_call: TRBV29-1
j_call: TRBJ2-3
cdr3_nt: TGCAGCCTACAAGGGGGACAGGGGGGCACAGATACGCAGTATTTT
cdr3_aa: CSLQGGQGGTDTQYF